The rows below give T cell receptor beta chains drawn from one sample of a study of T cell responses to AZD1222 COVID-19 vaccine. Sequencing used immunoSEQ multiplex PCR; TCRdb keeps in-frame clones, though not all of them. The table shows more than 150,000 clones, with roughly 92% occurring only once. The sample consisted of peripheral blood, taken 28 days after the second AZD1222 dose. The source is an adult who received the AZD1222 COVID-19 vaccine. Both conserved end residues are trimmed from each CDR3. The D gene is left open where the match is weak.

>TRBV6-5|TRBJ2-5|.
ASSYSYAQETQY
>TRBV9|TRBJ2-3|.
ASSVAGGSTDTQY
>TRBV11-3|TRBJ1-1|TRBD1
ASSLGLIRGQAEAF
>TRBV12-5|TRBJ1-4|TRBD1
ASGPFGQDEKLF
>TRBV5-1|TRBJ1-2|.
ASSLAQAANYGYT
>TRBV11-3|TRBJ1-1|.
AINSRVGNTEAF
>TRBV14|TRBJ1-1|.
ASSQVDVNTEAF
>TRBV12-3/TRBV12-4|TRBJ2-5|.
ASSPMGQETQY
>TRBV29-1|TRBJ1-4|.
SAGAGRTNEKLF
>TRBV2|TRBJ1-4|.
ASSEFGKTNEKLF
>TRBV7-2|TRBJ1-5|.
ASSLIIGDQPQH
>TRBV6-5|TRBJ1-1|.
ASTQEGSPKAF
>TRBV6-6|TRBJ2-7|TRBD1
ASRPDREEREQY
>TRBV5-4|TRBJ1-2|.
ASSPGIGNYGYT
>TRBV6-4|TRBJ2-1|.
ASSVDGGPNEQF
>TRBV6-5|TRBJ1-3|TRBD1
ASKRDRVAGNTIY
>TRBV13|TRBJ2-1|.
ASTPQGLMGGRYNEQF
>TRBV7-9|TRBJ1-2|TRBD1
ACGQGNLANYGYT
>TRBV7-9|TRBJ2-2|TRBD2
ASSSGTSRAGELF
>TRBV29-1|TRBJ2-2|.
SVVSGNRRTGELF
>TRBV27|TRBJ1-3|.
ASSFGRGNTIY
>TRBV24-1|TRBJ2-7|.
ATSEGLGREY
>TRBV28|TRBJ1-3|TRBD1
ASSLTIGQGAKGGNTIY
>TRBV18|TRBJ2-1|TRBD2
ASSPAGGASGEQF
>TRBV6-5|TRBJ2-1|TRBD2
ASSRREGLNEQF
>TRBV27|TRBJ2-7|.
ASSLSVGQGLYEQY
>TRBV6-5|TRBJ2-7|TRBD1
ASSSGQGAQEQY
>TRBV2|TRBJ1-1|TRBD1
ASSGDRVPNTEAF
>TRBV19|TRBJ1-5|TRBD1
ASSKGQGSNQPQH
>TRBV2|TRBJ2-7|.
ASSDVLTGRVSYEQY